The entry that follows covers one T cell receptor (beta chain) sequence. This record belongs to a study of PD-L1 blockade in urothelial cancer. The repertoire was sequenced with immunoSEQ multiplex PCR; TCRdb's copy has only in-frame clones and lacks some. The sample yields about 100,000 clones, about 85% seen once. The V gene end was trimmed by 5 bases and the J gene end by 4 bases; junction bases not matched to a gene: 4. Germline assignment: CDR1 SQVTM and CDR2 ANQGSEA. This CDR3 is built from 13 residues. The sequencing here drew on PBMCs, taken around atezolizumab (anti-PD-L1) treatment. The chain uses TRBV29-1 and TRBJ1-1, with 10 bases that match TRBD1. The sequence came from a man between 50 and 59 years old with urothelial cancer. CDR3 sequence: CSVTRTGGTEAFF. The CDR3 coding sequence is TGCAGCGTTACAAGGACAGGGGGCACTGAAGCTTTCTTT.